The 13 T cell receptor beta chains below come from one sample, sequenced in a study of cytomegalovirus exposure and HLA in healthy donors (dated by TCRdb to 2017 to 2019). Library preparation was by the immunoSEQ multiplex PCR assay. For the multiplex PCR, a mixture combining 60 forward primers for TCR Vbeta segments and 13 reverse primers for TCR Jbeta segments was used. In its TCRdb copy, this immuneACCESS table keeps in-frame sequences only and misses some clones. Where compared with another copy, unresolved V genes explain less than half of these, and the others have no known cause. For this sample there are approximately 82,000 clones; around 10% appear just once. The ten biggest clones cover approximately 23% of the sample. The source material was PBMCs. These receptors were taken from a man aged 60 to 69 in good health and CMV-seropositive.

The chain combines TRBV10-3 with TRBJ2-2, with D unclear. The ends were cut back, 7 bases at V and 4 bases at J, with 13 bases in the middle. CDR1 is ENHRY, CDR2 SYGVKD, per germline. This CDR3 has 14 residues. Written as DNA, the CDR3 is TGTGCCATCATTAGGAACACGGGCACCGGGGAGCTGTTTTTT. It encodes CAIIRNTGTGELFF.

The chain employs TRBV10-1 and TRBJ1-3, with D perhaps matching TRBD1 (6 bases). Per the germline V gene, CDR1 is WNHNN and CDR2 is SYGVQD (reference sequence). V lost 4 bases and J 2 bases, leaving 9 bases between the germline ends. The CDR3 spans 14 residues. This CDR3 is CASSVDRAGNTIYF. The CDR3 DNA reads as TGCGCCAGCAGTGTGGACAGAGCTGGAAACACCATATATTTT.

At least ten counts were recorded for this clone. The V call is TRBV27, the J call TRBJ2-5; TRBD2 is a possible D gene (6 bases). Germline CDR1 is MNHEY and CDR2 is SMNVEV (reference sequence). The V and J ends lost 0 bases and 5 bases respectively, with 10 bases between them. This CDR3 has 14 amino acids. The CDR3 nucleotides are TGTGCCAGCAGTTTATCCGCGGGAACGGAGACCCAGTACTTC. This encodes CASSLSAGTETQYF.

The chain joins TRBV11-2 to TRBJ1-4, with D possibly TRBD1 on 5 matching bases. Trimming stripped 5 bases from V and 8 bases from J, with 12 bases between. From germline, CDR1 is SGHAT and CDR2 FQNNGV. The CDR3 totals 13 residues. DNA of the CDR3: TGTGCCAGCAGCCCGGGCCCAGGGGAAAAACTGTTTTTT. Its translation: CASSPGPGEKLFF.

This clone was seen only a few times. This chain connects TRBV7-6 to TRBJ2-1; 14 bases are a match to TRBD2. The CDR3 runs 16 residues. Trimming removed 4 bases from V and 6 bases from J; junction bases left unmatched: 5. Germline V gene data show CDR1 as SGHVS and CDR2 as FNYEAQ. This CDR3 is CASSSTGTSGSNEQFF. CDR3 coding DNA: TGTGCCAGCAGCTCAACCGGGACTAGCGGGAGCAATGAGCAGTTCTTC.

In this sample, this clone turned up a few times. This chain joins TRBV5-1 and TRBJ1-4; 8 nucleotides agree with TRBD1. The trim removed 2 bases at V and 7 bases at J, leaving 10 bases unmatched. CDR3 length: 16 residues. The germline gives CDR1 SGHRS, CDR2 YFSETQ. The CDR3 nucleotides read TGCGCCAGCAGCTTTATTACAGGGGGTTCGGGTGAAAAACTGTTTTTT. It specifies CASSFITGGSGEKLFF.

The CDR3 DNA reads TGTGCCAGCAGATTCCTCCAAGAGACCCAGTACTTC. As protein: CASRFLQETQYF. The chain combines TRBV5-8 with TRBJ2-5; D gene ambiguous. The CDR3 is 12 amino acids. Looked up from germline, CDR1 is SGHTS and CDR2 is YDEGEE. V was cut by 5 bases and J by 1 base, with 6 bases left in between.

This chain connects TRBV27 to TRBJ2-2; the match to TRBD1 covers 7 bases. Germline CDR1 reads MNHEY; CDR2 reads SMNVEV (reference sequence). This CDR3 is built from 15 residues. After removal of 4 bases from V and 2 bases from J, the junction contained 4 bases not matched to a gene. Here the CDR3 reads CASSYRQGNTGELFF. CDR3 sequence (DNA): TGTGCCAGCAGTTACCGACAGGGAAACACCGGGGAGCTGTTTTTT.

The chain carries TRBV7-3 and TRBJ2-1; 10 positions match TRBD1. The CDR3 has 16 residues. Germline CDR1 reads SGHTA; CDR2 reads FQGTGA. V lost 1 base, J lost 6 bases, and 6 bases stayed unmatched. This CDR3 is CASSLITGQGVNEQFF. CDR3 nucleotide sequence: TGTGCCAGCAGCTTAATAACCGGACAGGGGGTCAATGAGCAGTTCTTC. Complete variable domain (other parts from reference TRBV7-3 and TRBJ2-1): GAGVSQTPSNKVTEKGKYVELRCDPISGHTALYWYRQSLGQGPEFLIYFQGTGAADDSGLPNDRFFAVRPEGSVSTLKIQRTERGDSAVYLCASSLITGQGVNEQFFGPGTRLTVL.

The J gene is TRBJ1-1, the V gene TRBV11-2, with D tentatively TRBD1 (5 bases). Trimming took 4 bases from V and 9 from J, leaving 18 bases between them. The CDR3 has 14 residues. Germline lookup yields CDR1 SGHAT and CDR2 FQNNGV. In DNA form, the CDR3 reads TGTGCCAGCAGCTCCAGACAGTTTTTATCCCAAGCTTTCTTT. Translating gives CASSSRQFLSQAFF.

The CDR3 coding sequence is TGCAGCGTTGACCGGGGAGGCACTGAAGCTTTCTTT. Its translation is CSVDRGGTEAFF. This sequence joins TRBV29-1 and TRBJ1-1; D is undetermined. Germline-derived CDR1 and CDR2 are SQVTM and ANQGSEA. The CDR3 contains 12 residues. V was shortened by 3 bases and J by 4 bases, with 9 bases between the two germline ends.

This sequence joins TRBV18 and TRBJ1-3; 7 bases map to TRBD1. CDR1 is KGHSH, CDR2 LQKENI, per germline. V was clipped by 3 bases and J by 0 bases; unmatched bases: 11. The CDR3 length is 18 residues. CDR3 region: CASSPRGTDEPSGNTIYF. The CDR3 DNA reads as TGTGCCAGCTCACCGCGCGGGACAGACGAACCCTCTGGAAACACCATATATTTT.

Regarding this clone: At one end, the junction sequence differs from germline, possibly due to a read error. CDR3 sequence reads: CASSVSGGRDTQYF. The CDR3 nucleotides read TGTGCTAGCAGCGTTAGCGGGGGGCGGGATACGCAGTATTTT. V is TRBV7-7 and J is TRBJ2-3; 10 bases are shared with TRBD2. CDR1 is SSHAT and CDR2 is FNYEAQ in the germline V gene (reference sequence). This CDR3 spans 14 amino acids.